These 9 T cell receptor beta chains originate from one sample sequenced in a study of shared clonotypes between healthy human individuals. Using immunoSEQ multiplex PCR, the repertoire was profiled, and TCRdb retains in-frame clones only, with some absent. The sample records some 2,000,000 clones, about 95% being singletons. Terminally differentiated effector memory CD45RA+ cells were excluded from the naive CD8 cells, which were CD45RO-negative and positively selected for CCR7. What was sequenced was naive CD8+ T cells sorted from blood. Receptors were obtained from a man aged 18 to 30 in good health.

The chain links TRBV29-1 to TRBJ2-1; D remains ambiguous. Trimming left V 0 bases short and J 0 bases short, with 12 bases between. In germline, CDR1 is SQVTM, CDR2 ANQGSEA. This CDR3 is built from 16 residues. CDR3 coding DNA: TGCAGCGTTGAAGATTTGGTAGCCAGCTCCTACAATGAGCAGTTCTTC. Protein: CSVEDLVASSYNEQFF.

This clone was recorded once. This sequence joins TRBV9 and TRBJ2-5, with 8 bases aligning to TRBD1. This CDR3 spans 17 amino acids. Germline V gene data show CDR1 as SGDLS and CDR2 as YYNGEE. V was clipped by 6 bases and J by 5 bases; unmatched bases: 18. DNA for the CDR3: TGTGCCAGCAACACACCGCAATTAGGACAGGGTTTTGAGACCCAGTACTTC. Amino acid sequence: CASNTPQLGQGFETQYF. The full variable domain, in which reference TRBV9 and TRBJ2-5 provide the parts outside the CDR3, is DSGVTQTPKHLITATGQRVTLRCSPRSGDLSVYWYQQSLDQGLQFLIQYYNGEERAKGNILERFSAQQFPDLHSELNLSSLELGDSALYFCASNTPQLGQGFETQYFGPGTRLLVL.

The J gene is TRBJ1-1, the V gene TRBV29-1; 8 positions match TRBD1. Per germline, CDR1 SQVTM and CDR2 ANQGSEA. After removal of 6 bases from V and 3 bases from J, the junction contained 3 bases not matched to a gene. CDR3 length: 12 residues. CDR3 in amino acids: CSVEQGDTEAFF. The CDR3 DNA reads as TGCAGCGTGGAACAGGGGGACACTGAAGCTTTCTTT.

This clone was seen only once. The V gene is TRBV6-5, the J gene TRBJ1-6; the match to TRBD1 covers 9 bases. In germline, CDR1 is MNHEY, CDR2 SVGAGI. The CDR3 sequence is 16 residues long. The V segment lost 4 bases and the J segment 5 bases; nucleotides outside the gene matches: 6. CDR3 nucleotide sequence: TGTGCCAGCAGTTCCTGGACAGGGGTAGATAATTCACCCCTCCACTTT. Its protein product is CASSSWTGVDNSPLHF.

V usage is TRBV14 and J usage is TRBJ2-5, with 7 positions matching TRBD2. The germline gives CDR1 SGHDN, CDR2 FVKESK. The ends lost 1 base at V and 2 bases at J; junction bases unmatched: 10. This CDR3 comprises 17 residues. CDR3 region: CASSQGLASGAQETQYF. CDR3 nucleotides: TGTGCCAGCAGCCAAGGTTTGGCTAGCGGAGCTCAAGAGACCCAGTACTTC. The full variable domain, rest sourced from reference TRBV14 and TRBJ2-5, is EAGVTQFPSHSVIEKGQTVTLRCDPISGHDNLYWYRRVMGKEIKFLLHFVKESKQDESGMPNNRFLAERTGGTYSTLKVQPAELEDSGVYFCASSQGLASGAQETQYFGPGTRLLVL.

The chain carries TRBV7-9 and TRBJ1-2; D gene ambiguous. Per the germline V gene, CDR1 is SEHNR and CDR2 is FQNEAQ (reference sequence). Trimming cost V 1 base and J 4 bases, with 7 bases left between them. The CDR3 runs 13 residues. CDR3 nucleotide sequence: TGTGCCAGCAGCTTAGGGTCCGCCTATGGCTACACCTTC. This gives the protein CASSLGSAYGYTF.

The chain couples TRBV6-5 to TRBJ1-4; D is ambiguous. This CDR3 contains 15 residues. Trimming took 7 bases from V and 5 from J, leaving 17 bases between them. Germline V gene sequence: CDR1 MNHEY, CDR2 SVGAGI. CDR3 nucleotides: TGTGCCAGCAAGGGTATCCCAGGAATGAATGAAAAACTGTTTTTT. Translation gives CASKGIPGMNEKLFF.

DNA for the CDR3: TGTGCCAAAAACAAGGATAGCGGGGGGGATACGCAGTATTTT. Protein product: CAKNKDSGGDTQYF. The chain is built from TRBV27 and TRBJ2-3, with 10 bases aligning to TRBD2. This CDR3 is built from 14 residues. V lost 10 bases and J lost 6; bases outside the gene matches: 10. Germline values: CDR1 MNHEY, CDR2 SMNVEV (reference sequence).

The V gene is TRBV6-5, the J gene TRBJ1-1; 11 bases are shared with TRBD1. CDR3 length: 15 residues. The junction had 5 bases not matched to a gene; V was cut back by 6 bases and J by 2 bases. Germline V gene data show CDR1 as MNHEY and CDR2 as SVGAGI. Written as DNA, the CDR3 is TGTGCCAGCAGAGGACAGGGGGCGGATAACACTGAAGCTTTCTTT. This codes for CASRGQGADNTEAFF.